The 21 T cell receptor beta chains reported below all come from one sample, sequenced in a study of blood T cell repertoires in COVID-19. Libraries were prepared by immunoSEQ multiplex PCR; TCRdb keeps only in-frame clonotypes and omits some of them. Altogether 320,000 or so clones are present, about nine tenths being singletons, with the ten largest covering 5% to 5.5%. The sequenced material came from PBMCs or T cells enriched from blood (not recorded which). These TCRs come from a man aged 60 to 69 who had recovered from COVID-19.

This clone has only a few counts. The CDR3 region is CASSPPRGNSNQPQHF. The CDR3 DNA reads TGTGCCAGCTCACCCCCCCGGGGTAATAGCAATCAGCCCCAGCATTTT. This chain uses TRBV18 with TRBJ1-5; no firm D call. The CDR3 has 16 amino acids. The V and J ends lost 3 bases and 0 bases respectively, with 12 bases between them. The germline V gene encodes CDR1 KGHSH and CDR2 LQKENI.

The V gene is TRBV7-3, the J gene TRBJ1-6, with D unresolved. Germline lookup yields CDR1 SGHTA and CDR2 FQGTGA. The CDR3 has 16 amino acids. Trimming took off 5 bases at V and 0 bases at J, with 11 bases between the two ends. The CDR3 here is CASSPQASSYNSPLHF. DNA for the CDR3: TGTGCCAGCAGCCCCCAGGCAAGCTCCTATAATTCACCCCTCCACTTT.

The chain is built from TRBV27 and TRBJ2-7; TRBD1 might be the D (5 bases). The CDR3 has 16 residues. CDR1 is MNHEY and CDR2 is SMNVEV in the germline V gene (reference sequence). Trimming took 5 bases from V and 4 from J, leaving 21 bases between them. The CDR3 is CASSPHLQVPGYEQYF. DNA for the CDR3: TGTGCCAGCAGTCCCCATTTACAGGTCCCCGGTTACGAGCAGTACTTC.

The CDR3 DNA sequence: TGCGCCAGCAGCCAGAGGACTAGCGGGATGGACTGCGACGAGCAGTACTTC. Its protein product is CASSQRTSGMDCDEQYF. The chain links TRBV4-1 to TRBJ2-7; 12 bases map to TRBD2. The V gene's germline CDR1 is MGHRA and CDR2 YSYEKL. V lost 3 bases and J lost 5; bases outside the gene matches: 11. This CDR3 is 17 amino acids long.

The J gene is TRBJ1-3, the V gene TRBV6-4; maybe TRBD1 (6 bases). Trimming took off 5 bases at V and 4 bases at J, with 15 bases between the two ends. The CDR3 contains 15 residues. Per germline, CDR1 MRHNA and CDR2 SNTAGT. CDR3 DNA sequence: TGTGCCAGCAGTCTTCGGGACACCCCAGGAAACACCATATATTTT. Translating it yields CASSLRDTPGNTIYF.

This sequence joins TRBV12-3 or TRBV12-4 and TRBJ1-4, with TRBD1 as a possible D gene (5 bases). V gave up 8 bases and J gave up 4 bases, with 11 bases separating them. CDR3 length equals 13 residues. The CDR3 coding sequence is TGTGCCAGCGGGGGGGTTGGTAATGAAAAACTGTTTTTT. Amino acids: CASGGVGNEKLFF.

The rearrangement joins TRBV30 to TRBJ1-5; no clear D gene. Trimming removed 4 bases at V and 7 bases at J, with 8 bases between. The CDR3 has 11 amino acids. The germline CDR1 and CDR2 sequences are GTSNPN and SVGIG (reference sequence). CDR3 in amino acids: CAWTGNQPQHF. The CDR3 DNA is TGTGCCTGGACCGGTAACCAGCCCCAGCATTTT.

This clone has a single count. The chain uses TRBV29-1 and TRBJ1-4; D is ambiguous. Germline values: CDR1 SQVTM, CDR2 ANQGSEA. The V gene lost 1 base and the J gene lost 6 bases, with 12 bases spanning the gap. CDR3 length: 14 amino acids. Written as DNA, the CDR3 is TGCAGCGTTGAAGCCGGCACGGGTGATGAAAAACTGTTTTTT. Its translation is CSVEAGTGDEKLFF.

This chain connects TRBV5-1 to TRBJ2-7, with TRBD2 matching 10 bases. CDR3 length: 14 amino acids. Germline V gene sequence: CDR1 SGHRS, CDR2 YFSETQ. V gave up 4 bases and J gave up 4 bases; unmatched junction bases: 5. The CDR3 nucleotides read TGCGCCAGCAGCCCTTCTAGCGGGAGATACGAGCAGTACTTC. It yields the protein CASSPSSGRYEQYF.

V gene TRBV20-1 combines with J gene TRBJ2-7; D might be TRBD2 (5 bases). V was cut by 5 bases and J by 5 bases, with 10 bases left in between. Germline V gene sequence: CDR1 DFQATT, CDR2 SNEGSKA (reference sequence). This CDR3 spans 11 amino acids. This CDR3 is CSAVRTHEQYF. CDR3 sequence (DNA): TGCAGTGCTGTAAGGACTCACGAGCAGTACTTC.

This clone was picked up one time. The chain couples TRBV18 to TRBJ2-7; 8 nucleotides match TRBD1. V dropped 0 bases and J dropped 0; count of bases not matched to a gene: 4. Germline CDR1 is KGHSH and CDR2 is LQKENI. There are 16 residues in the CDR3. The CDR3 protein is CASSPPSGGGSYEQYF. For the CDR3, the DNA is TGTGCCAGCTCACCACCGTCAGGGGGCGGCTCCTACGAGCAGTACTTC.

This rearrangement joins TRBV5-4 to TRBJ2-7; 11 nucleotides align to TRBD1. Germline V gene sequence: CDR1 SGHNT, CDR2 YYREEE (reference sequence). There are 16 residues in the CDR3. J gave up 3 bases and V 4 bases, and 9 bases lay outside the gene matches. CDR3 DNA sequence: TGTGCCAGCAGCGGAGGCCGGGACAGGGGGGACTACGAGCAGTACTTC. Its protein is CASSGGRDRGDYEQYF.

Comments on this clone: The sample has other DNA sequences that encode this CDR3 too. V usage is TRBV7-2 and J usage is TRBJ2-5; a possible D gene is TRBD1 (5 bases). CDR1 SGHTA and CDR2 FQGNSA come from the germline V gene. Deletions cut 0 bases from V and 4 bases from J, with 9 bases between. The length of the CDR3 is 14 residues. In DNA, the CDR3 is TGTGCCAGCAGCTTAGCAGGGGCCGGAGAGACCCAGTACTTC. Translated: CASSLAGAGETQYF.

CDR3 nucleotide sequence: TGTGCCAGCAGTTACTCCCCGGGGATCACCTACGAGCAGTACTTC. Translated, it gives CASSYSPGITYEQYF. The V call is TRBV6-2 or TRBV6-3, the J call TRBJ2-7; maybe TRBD2 (5 bases). V shed 0 bases and J shed 2 bases, with 11 bases lying between them. CDR1 is MNHEY, CDR2 SVGEGT, per germline. The length of the CDR3 is 15 residues.

The chain joins TRBV7-2 to TRBJ2-1; weak D call: TRBD2 (6 bases). This CDR3 is built from 15 residues. Germline values: CDR1 SGHTA, CDR2 FQGNSA. V shed 2 bases and J shed 2 bases, with 10 bases lying between them. The CDR3 nucleotides are TGTGCCAGCAGCTTATCTGCGGGAACCTACAATGAGCAGTTCTTC. Its translation is CASSLSAGTYNEQFF.

V is TRBV2 and J is TRBJ2-2, with TRBD1 matching 8 bases. Germline assignment: CDR1 SNHLY and CDR2 FYNNEI. Losses at the gene ends were 7 bases for V and 3 bases for J; bases not matched to a gene: 4. The CDR3 has 14 residues. This CDR3 is CASTPRGHTGELFF. CDR3 DNA sequence: TGTGCCAGCACCCCCAGGGGGCACACCGGGGAGCTGTTTTTT.

The rearrangement links TRBV29-1 to TRBJ2-4; tentatively, D is TRBD1 (6 bases). Germline V lookup: CDR1 SQVTM, CDR2 ANQGSEA. Trimming removed 5 bases at V and 6 bases at J, with 14 bases between. This CDR3 contains 13 residues. The CDR3 sequence is CSVPTGYGNIQYF. Here the CDR3 DNA reads TGCAGCGTTCCTACAGGGTACGGAAACATTCAGTACTTC. Supplemented by reference TRBV29-1 and TRBJ2-4, the full variable domain reads SAVISQKPSRDICQRGTSLTIQCQVDSQVTMMFWYRQQPGQSLTLIATANQGSEATYESGFVIDKFPISRPNLTFSTLTVSNMSPEDSSIYLCSVPTGYGNIQYFGAGTRLSVL.

This sequence joins TRBV5-1 and TRBJ2-3, with a weak D call TRBD1 (5 bases). Trimming removed 0 bases from V and 6 bases from J, with 8 bases in between. Germline CDR1 reads SGHRS; CDR2 reads YFSETQ. CDR3 size: 13 residues. The CDR3 loop reads CASSLAGFDTQYF. DNA of the CDR3: TGCGCCAGCAGCTTGGCAGGGTTTGATACGCAGTATTTT.

V gene TRBV28 combines with J gene TRBJ2-7, with TRBD1 matching over 9 bases. CDR3 length: 15 amino acids. Germline V gene sequence: CDR1 MDHEN, CDR2 SYDVKM. V was pared by 4 bases and J by 2 bases, with 6 bases of the junction left unmatched. As DNA, the CDR3 is TGTGCCAGCAGTTCGGGACAGGGCCCAACCTACGAGCAGTACTTC. Its protein product is CASSSGQGPTYEQYF.

The rearrangement uses TRBV19 and TRBJ1-2, with D possibly matching TRBD1 (6 bases). The CDR3 is 15 residues long. Between the trimmed V and J ends, which lost 5 bases and 0 bases, there was a span of 13 bases. CDR1 is LNHDA, CDR2 SQIVND, per germline (reference sequence). For the CDR3, the DNA is TGTGCCAGTAGTGGGGGCGCAGGGCCTAACTATGGCTACACCTTC. It codes for CASSGGAGPNYGYTF.

CDR3 in DNA: TGTGCCAGCAGCTTGGTACGCCAGGGTGGGTATGGCTACACCTTC. It encodes CASSLVRQGGYGYTF. The genes are TRBV5-4 and TRBJ1-2; D is perhaps TRBD1 (5 bases). Per germline, CDR1 SGHNT and CDR2 YYREEE (reference sequence). The CDR3 has 15 residues. Trimming pared 0 bases from V and 5 bases from J, leaving 14 bases between. The entire variable domain, with the rest obtained from reference TRBV5-4 and TRBJ1-2, is as follows: ETGVTQSPTHLIKTRGQQVTLRCSSQSGHNTVSWYQQALGQGPQFIFQYYREEENGRGNFPPRFSGLQFPNYSSELNVNALELDDSALYLCASSLVRQGGYGYTFGSGTRLTVV.